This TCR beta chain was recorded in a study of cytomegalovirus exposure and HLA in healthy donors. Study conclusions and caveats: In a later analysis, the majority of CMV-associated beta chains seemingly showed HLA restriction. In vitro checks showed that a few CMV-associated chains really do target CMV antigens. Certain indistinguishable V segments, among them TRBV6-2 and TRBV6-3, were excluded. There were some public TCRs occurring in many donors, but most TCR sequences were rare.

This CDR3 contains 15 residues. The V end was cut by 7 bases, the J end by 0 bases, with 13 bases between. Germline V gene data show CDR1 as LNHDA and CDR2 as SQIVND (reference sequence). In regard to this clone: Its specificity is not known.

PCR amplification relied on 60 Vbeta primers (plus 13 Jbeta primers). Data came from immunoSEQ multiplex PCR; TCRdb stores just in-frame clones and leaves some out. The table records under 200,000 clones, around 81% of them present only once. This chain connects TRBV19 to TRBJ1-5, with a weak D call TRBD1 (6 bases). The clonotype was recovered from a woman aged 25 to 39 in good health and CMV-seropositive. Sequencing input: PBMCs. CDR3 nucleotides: TGTGCCAGTATAGTACAGGGAAATAGCAATCAGCCCCAGCATTTT. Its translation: CASIVQGNSNQPQHF.